A single sample gave rise to the 5 T cell receptor beta chains below, sequenced in a study of blood T cell repertoires in COVID-19. Libraries were prepared by immunoSEQ multiplex PCR; TCRdb keeps only in-frame clonotypes and omits some of them. The sample has 95,000 to 100,000 clones, under 85% seen once. Sequencing input: peripheral blood. The receptors were gathered from a human donor in a cohort sampled during active COVID-19.

The gene calls are TRBV18 and TRBJ2-5; D may be TRBD1 (5 bases). The V end lost 0 bases, the J end lost 1 base, and 6 bases lay between the germline ends. The CDR3 has 14 residues. Germline V lookup: CDR1 KGHSH, CDR2 LQKENI. The CDR3 protein is CASSPPGPQETQYF. DNA of the CDR3: TGTGCCAGCTCACCACCGGGGCCCCAAGAGACCCAGTACTTC.

As regards this clone: Other DNA sequences in the same sample also yield this CDR3. The chain recombines TRBV28 with TRBJ2-2, with D unclear. CDR1 and CDR2 (germline): MDHEN, SYDVKM. This CDR3 is 12 amino acids long. The germline V and J ends were trimmed by 6 bases and 1 base, with 3 bases remaining between them. The CDR3 sequence is CASSQNTGELFF. The CDR3 DNA follows: TGTGCCAGCAGCCAGAACACCGGGGAGCTGTTTTTT.

The table lists this clone with a few counts. The rearrangement joins TRBV5-1 to TRBJ2-7; 10 bases are shared with TRBD2. This CDR3 comprises 17 residues. CDR1 and CDR2 from the germline V gene are SGHRS and YFSETQ. V was clipped by 0 bases and J by 3 bases; unmatched bases: 9. CDR3 sequence: CASSLEVSGRNSYEQYF. The CDR3 DNA follows: TGCGCCAGCAGCTTGGAAGTTAGCGGGAGGAACAGCTACGAGCAGTACTTC.

The rearrangement uses TRBV10-3 and TRBJ1-1; weak D call: TRBD1 (5 bases). Trimming shortened V by 0 bases and J by 1 base, and 6 bases separated the two germline ends. Germline lookup yields CDR1 ENHRY and CDR2 SYGVKD. The CDR3 has 14 amino acids. The CDR3 sequence is CAISESQGNTEAFF. The CDR3 DNA sequence: TGTGCCATCAGTGAGTCCCAGGGGAACACTGAAGCTTTCTTT.

The CDR3 nucleotides read TGTGCCAGCAGTCGAGTCTCTGGAAACACCATATATTTT. Translation gives CASSRVSGNTIYF. The chain is built from TRBV3-1 (or the pseudogene TRBV3-2) and TRBJ1-3, with D unclear. CDR1 is LGHDT and CDR2 is YNNKEL in the germline V gene (reference sequence). Trimming removed 6 bases at V and 0 bases at J, with 6 bases between. The CDR3 has 13 amino acids.